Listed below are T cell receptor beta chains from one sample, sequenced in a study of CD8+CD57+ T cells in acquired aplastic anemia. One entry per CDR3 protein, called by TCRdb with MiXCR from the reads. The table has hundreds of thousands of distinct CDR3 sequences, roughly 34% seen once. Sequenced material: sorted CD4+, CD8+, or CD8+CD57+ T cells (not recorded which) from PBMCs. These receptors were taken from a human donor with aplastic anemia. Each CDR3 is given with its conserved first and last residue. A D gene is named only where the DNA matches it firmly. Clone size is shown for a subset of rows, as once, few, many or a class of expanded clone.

CDR3aa: CASSRGLAPETQYF
CDR3nt: TGTGCCAGCAGCCGGGGACTAGCGCCAGAGACCCAGTACTTC
d_gene: TRBD2
v_gene: TRBV7-2
abundance: many
j_gene: TRBJ2-5

CDR3aa: CASSIGGSLNIQYF
CDR3nt: TGTGCCAGTAGTATCGGGGGGTCCTTGAACATTCAGTACTTC
d_gene: TRBD2
v_gene: TRBV19
abundance: many
j_gene: TRBJ2-4

CDR3aa: CATSRATGASPGYTF
CDR3nt: TGTGCCACCAGCAGAGCAACAGGGGCGTCCCCTGGCTACACCTTC
d_gene: TRBD1
v_gene: TRBV15
abundance: NA
j_gene: TRBJ1-2

CDR3aa: CATNEGAGGELFF
CDR3nt: TGTGCCACCAACGAGGGGGCCGGCGGGGAGCTGTTTTTT
d_gene: TRBD1
v_gene: TRBV24-1
abundance: many
j_gene: TRBJ2-2

CDR3aa: CAAHSGETQYF
CDR3nt: TGTGCCGCTCACTCCGGGGAGACCCAGTACTTC
d_gene: NA
v_gene: TRBV9
abundance: few
j_gene: TRBJ2-5

CDR3aa: CASVPRGTEAFF
CDR3nt: TGTGCCAGCGTTCCCAGGGGCACTGAAGCTTTCTTT
d_gene: NA
v_gene: TRBV6-1
abundance: NA
j_gene: TRBJ1-1

CDR3aa: CASSYGGGVDQPQHF
CDR3nt: TGTGCCAGCAGTTACGGAGGGGGCGTAGATCAGCCCCAGCATTTT
d_gene: TRBD1
v_gene: TRBV6-6
abundance: many
j_gene: TRBJ1-5

CDR3aa: CASSQTGITFSEQYF
CDR3nt: TGCGCCAGCAGCCAGACAGGGATAACATTTTCTGAGCAGTACTTC
d_gene: TRBD1
v_gene: TRBV4-1
abundance: NA
j_gene: TRBJ2-7

CDR3aa: CASSQLSGVSSYEQYF
CDR3nt: TGTGCCAGCTCACAGCTTAGTGGGGTTAGCTCCTACGAGCAGTACTTC
d_gene: NA
v_gene: TRBV18
abundance: NA
j_gene: TRBJ2-7

CDR3aa: CASSVAPELNNEQFF
CDR3nt: TGTGCCAGCAGCGTAGCCCCGGAATTAAACAATGAGCAGTTCTTC
d_gene: NA
v_gene: TRBV9
abundance: few
j_gene: TRBJ2-1

CDR3aa: CSAGARTNTGELFF
CDR3nt: TGCAGTGCTGGGGCCAGGACGAACACCGGGGAGCTGTTTTTT
d_gene: NA
v_gene: TRBV20-1
abundance: NA
j_gene: TRBJ2-2

CDR3aa: CASSSTGVEYEQYF
CDR3nt: TGTGCCAGCAGCTCAACAGGCGTCGAATACGAGCAGTACTTC
d_gene: NA
v_gene: TRBV11-2
abundance: few
j_gene: TRBJ2-7

CDR3aa: CASSLGASSGELFF
CDR3nt: TGTGCCAGCAGCTTGGGGGCCTCGTCCGGGGAGCTGTTTTTT
d_gene: NA
v_gene: TRBV7-2
abundance: few
j_gene: TRBJ2-2

CDR3aa: CSAPLGADNEKLFF
CDR3nt: TGCAGTGCTCCTTTGGGGGCGGATAATGAAAAACTGTTTTTT
d_gene: NA
v_gene: TRBV20-1
abundance: NA
j_gene: TRBJ1-4

CDR3aa: CASSLDRTGGAQTQHF
CDR3nt: TGTGCCAGCAGCTTAGATCGGACAGGGGGCGCGCAGACCCAGCATTTT
d_gene: TRBD1
v_gene: TRBV7-6
abundance: once
j_gene: TRBJ1-5

CDR3aa: CSVEVGTGSLQETQYF
CDR3nt: TGCAGCGTTGAGGTGGGGACAGGGTCGCTGCAAGAGACCCAGTACTTC
d_gene: TRBD1
v_gene: TRBV29-1
abundance: many
j_gene: TRBJ2-5

CDR3aa: CASREREAQSYEQHF
CDR3nt: TGTGCCAGCAGAGAGCGGGAGGCCCAATCCTACGAGCAGCACTTC
d_gene: TRBD2
v_gene: TRBV2
abundance: few
j_gene: TRBJ2-7

CDR3aa: CASSIALGRAEKLFF
CDR3nt: TGTGCCAGTAGTATAGCCCTTGGTAGGGCCGAAAAACTGTTTTTT
d_gene: NA
v_gene: TRBV19
abundance: NA
j_gene: TRBJ1-4

CDR3aa: CASSQSLAF
CDR3nt: TGTGCCAGCAGCCAATCGTTGGCTTTC
d_gene: NA
v_gene: TRBV7-9
abundance: NA
j_gene: TRBJ2-6

CDR3aa: CASSVVGTVTDTQYF
CDR3nt: TGTGCCAGCAGCGTTGTGGGGACGGTAACAGATACGCAGTATTTT
d_gene: NA
v_gene: TRBV2
abundance: once
j_gene: TRBJ2-3

CDR3aa: CASSPSGGPAGNQPQHF
CDR3nt: TGTGCCAGCAGCCCGAGCGGGGGCCCCGCGGGGAATCAGCCCCAGCATTTT
d_gene: NA
v_gene: TRBV11-2
abundance: few
j_gene: TRBJ1-5

CDR3aa: CASSFSREGYGYTF
CDR3nt: TGTGCCAGCAGTTTTTCGAGGGAAGGGTATGGCTACACCTTC
d_gene: NA
v_gene: TRBV12-3/TRBV12-4
abundance: many
j_gene: TRBJ1-2

CDR3aa: CSARPPASGRSDTQYF
CDR3nt: TGCAGTGCTAGACCCCCGGCTAGCGGGAGGTCAGATACGCAGTATTTT
d_gene: TRBD2
v_gene: TRBV20-1
abundance: NA
j_gene: TRBJ2-3

CDR3aa: CASTGDSSYEQYF
CDR3nt: TGTGCCAGCACGGGGGATTCCTCCTACGAGCAGTACTTC
d_gene: NA
v_gene: TRBV12-3/TRBV12-4
abundance: many
j_gene: TRBJ2-7